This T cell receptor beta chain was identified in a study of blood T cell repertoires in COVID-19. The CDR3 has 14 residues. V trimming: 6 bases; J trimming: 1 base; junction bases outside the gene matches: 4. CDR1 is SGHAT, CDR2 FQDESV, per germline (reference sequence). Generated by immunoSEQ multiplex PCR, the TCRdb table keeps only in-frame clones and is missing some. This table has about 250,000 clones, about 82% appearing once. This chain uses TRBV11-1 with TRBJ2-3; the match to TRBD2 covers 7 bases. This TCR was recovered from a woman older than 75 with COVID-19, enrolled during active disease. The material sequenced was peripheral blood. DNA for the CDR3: TGTGCCAGCAGATTCGCGGGGGGCACAGATACGCAGTATTTT. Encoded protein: CASRFAGGTDTQYF.